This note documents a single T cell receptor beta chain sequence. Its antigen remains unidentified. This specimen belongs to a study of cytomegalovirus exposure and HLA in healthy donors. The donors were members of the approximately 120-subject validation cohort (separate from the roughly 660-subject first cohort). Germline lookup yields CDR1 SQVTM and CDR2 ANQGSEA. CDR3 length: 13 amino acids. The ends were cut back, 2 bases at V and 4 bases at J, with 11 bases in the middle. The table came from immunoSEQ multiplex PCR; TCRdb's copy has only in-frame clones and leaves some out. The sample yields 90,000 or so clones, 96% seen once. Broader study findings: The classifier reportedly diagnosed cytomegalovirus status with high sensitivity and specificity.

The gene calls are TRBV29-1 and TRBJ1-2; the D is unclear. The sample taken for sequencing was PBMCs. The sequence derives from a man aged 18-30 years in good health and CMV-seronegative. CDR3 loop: CSVERGGRYGYTF. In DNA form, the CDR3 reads TGCAGCGTTGAACGGGGTGGTCGCTATGGCTACACCTTC.